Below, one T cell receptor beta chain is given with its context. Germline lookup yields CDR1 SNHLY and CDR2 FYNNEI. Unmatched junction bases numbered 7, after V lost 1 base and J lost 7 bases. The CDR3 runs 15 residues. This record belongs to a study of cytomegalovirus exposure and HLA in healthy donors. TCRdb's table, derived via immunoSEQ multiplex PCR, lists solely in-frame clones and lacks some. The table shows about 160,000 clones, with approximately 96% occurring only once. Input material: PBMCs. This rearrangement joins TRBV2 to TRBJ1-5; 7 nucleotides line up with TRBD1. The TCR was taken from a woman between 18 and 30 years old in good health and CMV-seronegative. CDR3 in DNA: TGTGCCAGCAGTGAAGGGTACAGGGGCTTACAGCCCCAGCATTTT. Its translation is CASSEGYRGLQPQHF.